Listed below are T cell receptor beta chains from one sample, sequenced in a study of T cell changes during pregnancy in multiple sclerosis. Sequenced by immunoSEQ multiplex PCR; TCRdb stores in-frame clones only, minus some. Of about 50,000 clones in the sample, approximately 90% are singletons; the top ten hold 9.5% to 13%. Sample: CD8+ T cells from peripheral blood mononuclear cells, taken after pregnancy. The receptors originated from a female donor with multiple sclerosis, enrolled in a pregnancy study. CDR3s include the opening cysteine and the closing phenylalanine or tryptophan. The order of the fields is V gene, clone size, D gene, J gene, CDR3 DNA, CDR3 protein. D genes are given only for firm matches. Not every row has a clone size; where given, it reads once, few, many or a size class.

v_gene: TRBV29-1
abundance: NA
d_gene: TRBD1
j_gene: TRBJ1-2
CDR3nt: TGCAGCGTTGACCGGGGTAGCGGGGGGGACAGGAGTGCTTGGGGCTACACCTTC
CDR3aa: CSVDRGSGGDRSAWGYTF

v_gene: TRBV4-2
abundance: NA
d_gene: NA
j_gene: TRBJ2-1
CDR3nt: TGTGCCAGCAGCCCGAAGCCCCATGAGCAGTTCTTC
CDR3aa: CASSPKPHEQFF

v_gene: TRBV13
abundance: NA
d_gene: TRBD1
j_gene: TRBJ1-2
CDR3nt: TGTGCCAGCAGCTCCGAAACAGACAGGGTAACGTATGGCTACACCTTC
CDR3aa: CASSSETDRVTYGYTF

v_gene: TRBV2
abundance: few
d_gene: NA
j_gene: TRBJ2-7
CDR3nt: TGTGCCAGTGAGGACGGACTATCCTACGAGCAGTACTTC
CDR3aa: CASEDGLSYEQYF

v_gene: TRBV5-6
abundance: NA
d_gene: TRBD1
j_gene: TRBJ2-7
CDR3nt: TGTGCCAGCAGCTTGGTTAGGGGGCATGGCGAGCAGTACTTC
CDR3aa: CASSLVRGHGEQYF

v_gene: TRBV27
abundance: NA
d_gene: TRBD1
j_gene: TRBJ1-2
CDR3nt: TGTGCCAGCAGTTGGACAGGGCAGCTTGGCTACACCTTC
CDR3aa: CASSWTGQLGYTF

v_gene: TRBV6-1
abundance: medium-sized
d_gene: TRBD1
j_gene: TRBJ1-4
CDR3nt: TGTGCCAGCAGACCGGGACAGGAGTATGAAAAACTGTTTTTT
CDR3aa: CASRPGQEYEKLFF

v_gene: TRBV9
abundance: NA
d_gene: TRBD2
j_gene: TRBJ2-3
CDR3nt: TGTGCCAGCAGCCCGGGGACTATGACAGATACGCAGTATTTT
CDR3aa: CASSPGTMTDTQYF

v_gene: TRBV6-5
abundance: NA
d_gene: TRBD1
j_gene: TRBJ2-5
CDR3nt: TGTGCCAGCAGTGGCCCGACAGGGAGCGGAGAGACCCAGTACTTC
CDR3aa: CASSGPTGSGETQYF

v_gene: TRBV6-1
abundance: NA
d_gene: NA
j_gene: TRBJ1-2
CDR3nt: TGTGCCAGCAGTGAACGGGGGGCTGATGGCTACACCTTC
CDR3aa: CASSERGADGYTF

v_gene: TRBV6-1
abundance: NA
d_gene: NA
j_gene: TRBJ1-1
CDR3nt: TGTGCCAGCAGTGAAGAGACAGGAAAAAACACTGAAGCTTTCTTT
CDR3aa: CASSEETGKNTEAFF

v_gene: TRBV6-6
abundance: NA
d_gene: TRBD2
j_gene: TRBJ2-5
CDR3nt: TGTGCCAGCACCTTTAGCGGGGGGGGTCGTTGGGAGACCCAGTACTTC
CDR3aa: CASTFSGGGRWETQYF

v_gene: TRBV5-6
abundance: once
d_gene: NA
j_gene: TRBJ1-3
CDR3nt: TGTGCCAGCAGCTTGGGCAGCTCTGGAAACACCATATATTTT
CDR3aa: CASSLGSSGNTIYF

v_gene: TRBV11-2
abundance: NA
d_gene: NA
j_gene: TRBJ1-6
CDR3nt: TGTGCCAGCAGCTTAGGCAGGGGAAATTCACCCCTCCACTTT
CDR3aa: CASSLGRGNSPLHF

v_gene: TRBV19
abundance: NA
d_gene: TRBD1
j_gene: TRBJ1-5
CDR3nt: TGTGCCAGTAGGACAGGGCTTAGCAATCAGCCCCAGCATTTT
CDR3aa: CASRTGLSNQPQHF

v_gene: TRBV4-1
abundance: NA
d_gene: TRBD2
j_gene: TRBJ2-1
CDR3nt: TGCGCCAGCAGCCAAGGGGGGGGGACGAATGAGCAGTTCTTC
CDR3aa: CASSQGGGTNEQFF

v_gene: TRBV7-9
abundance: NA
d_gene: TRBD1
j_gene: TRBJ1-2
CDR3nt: TGTGCCAGCAGTCCGACAGGGGTGGGATATGGCTACACCTTC
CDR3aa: CASSPTGVGYGYTF

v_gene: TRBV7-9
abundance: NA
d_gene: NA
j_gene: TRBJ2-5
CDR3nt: TGTGCCAGCAGCTTCGAGACAGAACAAGAGACCCAGTACTTC
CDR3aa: CASSFETEQETQYF

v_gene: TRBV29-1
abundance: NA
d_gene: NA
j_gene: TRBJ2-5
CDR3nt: TGCAGCGTTCCTAGCGTGGAGACCCAGTACTTC
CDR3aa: CSVPSVETQYF

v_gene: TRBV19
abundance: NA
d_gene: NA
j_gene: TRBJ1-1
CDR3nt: TGTGCCAGTCTACAGGACCCCCTTTTAGCTTTCTTT
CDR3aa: CASLQDPLLAFF

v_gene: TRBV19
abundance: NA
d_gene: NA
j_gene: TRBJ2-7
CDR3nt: TGTGCCAGTAGTGCGGGGGCGACCTACTACGAGCAGTACTTC
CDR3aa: CASSAGATYYEQYF

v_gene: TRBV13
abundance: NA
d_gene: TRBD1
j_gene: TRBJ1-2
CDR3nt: TGTGCCAGCAGCTCCGGGACAGGGGGCGCCAGTAGGAATGGCTACACCTTC
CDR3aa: CASSSGTGGASRNGYTF

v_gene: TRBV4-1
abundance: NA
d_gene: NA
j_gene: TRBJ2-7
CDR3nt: TGCGCCAGCAGCCAGTACCTGGCAGGGGGGTCCTACGAGCAGTACTTC
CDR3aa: CASSQYLAGGSYEQYF

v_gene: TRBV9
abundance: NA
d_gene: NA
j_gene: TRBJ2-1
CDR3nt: TGTGCCAGCAGCGGTAACACCGGGACACGGGGTGACGGTGAGCAGTTCTTC
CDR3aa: CASSGNTGTRGDGEQFF

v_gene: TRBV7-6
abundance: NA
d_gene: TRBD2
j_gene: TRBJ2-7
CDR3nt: TGTGCCAGCAGCTTGAGCGGGGGAGCCGTTTTAGAGCAGTACTTC
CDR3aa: CASSLSGGAVLEQYF

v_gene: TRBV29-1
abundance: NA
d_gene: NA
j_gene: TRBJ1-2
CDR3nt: TGCAGCGTTGAAGCAGGGGATAACTATGGCTACACCTTC
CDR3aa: CSVEAGDNYGYTF

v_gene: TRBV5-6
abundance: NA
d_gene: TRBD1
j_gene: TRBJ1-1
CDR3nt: TGTGCCAGCAGCGTTGCCGGGACAGTTGAAGCTTTCTTT
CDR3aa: CASSVAGTVEAFF